The source of this TCR beta chain is a study of cytomegalovirus exposure and HLA in healthy donors. Germline lookup yields CDR1 MGHRA and CDR2 YSYEKL. V shed 3 bases and J shed 1 base, with 16 bases lying between them. This CDR3 is 18 amino acids long. Study conclusions and caveats: The investigators catalogued some 150 TCR beta chains as cytomegalovirus-associated. CMV serostatus was the only immune exposure information that was available.

A note on this clone: The antigen is undetermined.

The PCR used 60 Vbeta and 13 Jbeta primers. Produced via immunoSEQ multiplex PCR; TCRdb's table is partial and in-frame only. Among some 150,000 clones, 80% were seen once, and the ten largest hold 4.5% to 7%. Input material: PBMCs. The TCR sequence derives from a woman in her thirties or forties in good health and CMV-seropositive. V and J are TRBV4-1 and TRBJ2-6; tentative D call: TRBD2 (6 bases). CDR3 DNA sequence: TGCGCCAGCAGCCATAGTCCGGGGGTCCCGTCTGGGGCCAACGTCCTGACTTTC. Amino acid sequence: CASSHSPGVPSGANVLTF.